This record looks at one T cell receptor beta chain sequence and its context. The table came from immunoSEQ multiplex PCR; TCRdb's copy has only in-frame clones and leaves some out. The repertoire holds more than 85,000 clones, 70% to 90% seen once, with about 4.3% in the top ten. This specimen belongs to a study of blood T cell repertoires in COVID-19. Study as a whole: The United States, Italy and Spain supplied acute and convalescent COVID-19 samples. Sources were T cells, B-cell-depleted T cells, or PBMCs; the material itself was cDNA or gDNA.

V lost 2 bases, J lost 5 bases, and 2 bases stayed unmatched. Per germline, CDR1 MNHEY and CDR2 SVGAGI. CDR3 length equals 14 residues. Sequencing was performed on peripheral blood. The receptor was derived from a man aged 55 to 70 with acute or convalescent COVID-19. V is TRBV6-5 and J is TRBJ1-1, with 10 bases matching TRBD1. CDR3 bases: TGTGCCAGCAGTTACGGACAGGGGGTAACTGAAGCTTTCTTT. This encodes CASSYGQGVTEAFF.